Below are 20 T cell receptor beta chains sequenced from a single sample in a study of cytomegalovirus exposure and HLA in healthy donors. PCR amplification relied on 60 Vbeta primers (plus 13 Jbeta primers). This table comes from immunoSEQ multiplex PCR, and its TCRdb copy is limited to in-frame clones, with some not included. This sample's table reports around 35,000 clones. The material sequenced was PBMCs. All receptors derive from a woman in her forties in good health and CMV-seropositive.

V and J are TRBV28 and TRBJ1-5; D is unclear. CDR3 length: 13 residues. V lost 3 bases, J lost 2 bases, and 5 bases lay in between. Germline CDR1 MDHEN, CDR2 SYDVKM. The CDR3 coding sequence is TGTGCCAGCAGTTTTTTAGGCAATCAGCCCCAGCATTTT. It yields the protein CASSFLGNQPQHF. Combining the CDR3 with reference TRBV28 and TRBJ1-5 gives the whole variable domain DVKVTQSSRYLVKRTGEKVFLECVQDMDHENMFWYRQDPGLGLRLIYFSYDVKMKEKGDIPEGYSVSREKKERFSLILESASTNQTSMYLCASSFLGNQPQHFGDGTRLSIL.

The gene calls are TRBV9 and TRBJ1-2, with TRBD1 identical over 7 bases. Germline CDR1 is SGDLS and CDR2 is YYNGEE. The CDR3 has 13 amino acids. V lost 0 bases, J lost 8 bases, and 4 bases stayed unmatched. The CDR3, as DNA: TGTGCCAGCAGCGTAGACAGGGGTGAGGGCTACACCTTC. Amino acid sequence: CASSVDRGEGYTF.

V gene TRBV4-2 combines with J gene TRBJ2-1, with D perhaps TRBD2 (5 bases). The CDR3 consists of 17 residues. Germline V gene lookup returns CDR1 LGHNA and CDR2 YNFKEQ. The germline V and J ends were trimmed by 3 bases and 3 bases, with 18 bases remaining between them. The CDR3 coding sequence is TGTGCCAGCAGCCACACTCGTAGCGAGGCTAACTACAATGAGCAGTTCTTC. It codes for CASSHTRSEANYNEQFF.

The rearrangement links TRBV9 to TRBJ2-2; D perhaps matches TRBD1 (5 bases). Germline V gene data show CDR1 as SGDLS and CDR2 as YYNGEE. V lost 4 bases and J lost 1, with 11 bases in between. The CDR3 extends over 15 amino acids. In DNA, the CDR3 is TGTGCCAGCAGCCTCATAGGGGTGAACACCGGGGAGCTGTTTTTT. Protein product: CASSLIGVNTGELFF. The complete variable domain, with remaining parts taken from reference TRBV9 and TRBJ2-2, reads DSGVTQTPKHLITATGQRVTLRCSPRSGDLSVYWYQQSLDQGLQFLIQYYNGEERAKGNILERFSAQQFPDLHSELNLSSLELGDSALYFCASSLIGVNTGELFFGEGSRLTVL.

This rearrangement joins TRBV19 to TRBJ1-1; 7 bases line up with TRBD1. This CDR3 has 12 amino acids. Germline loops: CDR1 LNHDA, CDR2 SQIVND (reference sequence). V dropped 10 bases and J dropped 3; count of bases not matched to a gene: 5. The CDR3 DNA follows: TGTGCCATCAGGGGGGTCGACACTGAAGCTTTCTTT. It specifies CAIRGVDTEAFF.

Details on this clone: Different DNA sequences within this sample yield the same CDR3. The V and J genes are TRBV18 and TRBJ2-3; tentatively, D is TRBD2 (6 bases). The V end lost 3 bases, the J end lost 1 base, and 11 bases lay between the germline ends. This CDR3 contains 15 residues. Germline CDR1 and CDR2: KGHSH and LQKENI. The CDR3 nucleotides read TGTGCCAGCTCACCGGGAGGTAGCGGCACAGATACGCAGTATTTT. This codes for CASSPGGSGTDTQYF.

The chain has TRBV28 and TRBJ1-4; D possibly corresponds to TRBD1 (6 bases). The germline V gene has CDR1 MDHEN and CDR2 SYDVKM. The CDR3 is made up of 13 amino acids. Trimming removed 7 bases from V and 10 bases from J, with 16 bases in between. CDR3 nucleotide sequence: TGTGCCAGCACCCTCGTTGGGGGCCGAAAACTGTTTTTT. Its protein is CASTLVGGRKLFF.

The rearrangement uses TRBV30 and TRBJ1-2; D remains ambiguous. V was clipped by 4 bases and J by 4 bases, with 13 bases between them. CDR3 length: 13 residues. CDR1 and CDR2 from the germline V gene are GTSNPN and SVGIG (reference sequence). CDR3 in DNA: TGTGCCTGGAAATCCTCTAATCGCTATGGCTACACCTTC. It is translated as CAWKSSNRYGYTF.

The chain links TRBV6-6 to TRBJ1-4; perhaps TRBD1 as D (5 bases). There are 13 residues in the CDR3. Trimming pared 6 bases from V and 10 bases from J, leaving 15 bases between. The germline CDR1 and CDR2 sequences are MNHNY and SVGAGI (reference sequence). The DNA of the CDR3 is TGTGCCAGCAGAGTTCCGGGGGGAGGAAAACTGTTTTTT. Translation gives CASRVPGGGKLFF.

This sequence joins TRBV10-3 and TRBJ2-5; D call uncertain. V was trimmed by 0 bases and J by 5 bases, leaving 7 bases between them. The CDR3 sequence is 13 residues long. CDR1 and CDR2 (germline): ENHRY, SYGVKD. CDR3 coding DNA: TGTGCCATCAGTGAGTCTGGCCCGGAGACCCAGTACTTC. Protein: CAISESGPETQYF.

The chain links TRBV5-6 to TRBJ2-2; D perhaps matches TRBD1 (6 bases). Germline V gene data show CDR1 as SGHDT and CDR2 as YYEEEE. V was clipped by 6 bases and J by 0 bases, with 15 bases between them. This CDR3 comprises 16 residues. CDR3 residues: CASTGQPRANTGELFF. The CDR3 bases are TGTGCCAGCACGGGACAACCCCGTGCGAACACCGGGGAGCTGTTTTTT. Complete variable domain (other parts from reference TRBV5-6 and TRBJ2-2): DAGVTQSPTHLIKTRGQQVTLRCSPKSGHDTVSWYQQALGQGPQFIFQYYEEEERQRGNFPDRFSGHQFPNYSSELNVNALLLGDSALYLCASTGQPRANTGELFFGEGSRLTVL.

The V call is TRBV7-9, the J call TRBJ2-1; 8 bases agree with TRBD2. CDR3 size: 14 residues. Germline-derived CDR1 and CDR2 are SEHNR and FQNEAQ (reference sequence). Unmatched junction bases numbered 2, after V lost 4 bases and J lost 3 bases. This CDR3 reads CASSSSGSYNEQFF. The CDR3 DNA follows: TGTGCCAGCAGCTCGAGCGGGAGCTACAATGAGCAGTTCTTC.

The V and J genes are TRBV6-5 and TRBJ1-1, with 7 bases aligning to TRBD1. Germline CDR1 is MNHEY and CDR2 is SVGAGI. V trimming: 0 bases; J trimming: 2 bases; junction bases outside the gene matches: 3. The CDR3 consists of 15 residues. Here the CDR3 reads CASSYSGQINTEAFF. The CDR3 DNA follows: TGTGCCAGCAGTTACTCGGGACAGATAAACACTGAAGCTTTCTTT.

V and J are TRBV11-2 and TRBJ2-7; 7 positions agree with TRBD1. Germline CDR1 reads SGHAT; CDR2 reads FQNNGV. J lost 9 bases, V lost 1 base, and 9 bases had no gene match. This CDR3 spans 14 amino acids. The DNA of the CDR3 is TGTGCCAGCAGCTTAGGACAGGGAAGATCAGGGCAGTACTTC. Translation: CASSLGQGRSGQYF.

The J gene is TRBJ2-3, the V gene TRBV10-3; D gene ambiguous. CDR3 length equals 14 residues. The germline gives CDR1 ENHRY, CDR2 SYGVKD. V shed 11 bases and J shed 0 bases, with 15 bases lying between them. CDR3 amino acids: CAVAVLPSTDTQYF. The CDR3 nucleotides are TGTGCCGTCGCCGTACTACCAAGCACAGATACGCAGTATTTT.

The CDR3 protein is CASKVGLIYEQYF. CDR3 DNA sequence: TGTGCCAGCAAGGTGGGGCTCATCTACGAGCAGTACTTC. The J gene is TRBJ2-7, the V gene TRBV6-1, with a weak D call TRBD1 (5 bases). The CDR3 covers 13 residues. The germline CDR1 and CDR2 sequences are MNHNS and SASEGT. Trimming pared 7 bases from V and 3 bases from J, leaving 13 bases between.

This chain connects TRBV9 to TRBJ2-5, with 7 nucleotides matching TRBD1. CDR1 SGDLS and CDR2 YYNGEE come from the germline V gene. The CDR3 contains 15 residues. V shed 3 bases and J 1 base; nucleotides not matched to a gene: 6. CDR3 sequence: CASSGWTGLQETQYF. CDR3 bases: TGTGCCAGCAGCGGGTGGACAGGACTCCAAGAGACCCAGTACTTC.

The CDR3 sequence: CAISRVAGELFF. The CDR3 DNA reads TGTGCCATCAGCCGAGTGGCCGGGGAGCTGTTTTTT. The chain couples TRBV10-3 to TRBJ2-2; D not certain. Germline V gene sequence: CDR1 ENHRY, CDR2 SYGVKD. The CDR3 is 12 amino acids. Trimming removed 6 bases at V and 6 bases at J, with 8 bases between.

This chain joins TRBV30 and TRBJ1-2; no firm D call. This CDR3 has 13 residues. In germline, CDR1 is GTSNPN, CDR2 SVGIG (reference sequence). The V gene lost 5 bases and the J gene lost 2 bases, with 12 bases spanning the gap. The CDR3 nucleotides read TGTGCCTGGGGTTCGGGATCAAACTATGGCTACACCTTC. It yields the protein CAWGSGSNYGYTF.

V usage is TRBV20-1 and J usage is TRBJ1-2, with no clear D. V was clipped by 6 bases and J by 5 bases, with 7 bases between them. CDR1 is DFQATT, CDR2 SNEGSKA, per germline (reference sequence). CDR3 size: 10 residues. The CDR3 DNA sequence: TGCAGTGCGCGGGGATATGGCTACACCTTC. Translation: CSARGYGYTF.